A selection of T cell receptor beta chains follows, all from one sample in a study of blood T cells in healthy people across ages. TCRdb fed the 5' RACE reads into MiXCR, producing one record per CDR3 protein. The sample contains about 630,000 distinct CDR3 sequences, around 21% of which appear only once. The sequenced sample consisted of blood. The source is a man in his 70s in good health. The CDR3 runs from the conserved cysteine through the conserved F or W. Fields, in order: J gene, clone size, V gene, D gene, CDR3 protein, CDR3 DNA. D genes are given only for firm matches. The size of a clone is reported for some rows only, either as once, few or many, or as a class for expanded clones.

J: TRBJ1-1; size: NA; V: TRBV4-1; D: NA; CDR3: CASSQEETVNTEAFF; DNA: TGCGCCAGCAGCCAAGAGGAAACGGTGAACACTGAAGCTTTCTTT
J: TRBJ2-7; size: few; V: TRBV28; D: TRBD2; CDR3: CASSFGGDNHYEQYF; DNA: TGTGCCAGCAGCTTTGGGGGGGATAATCATTACGAGCAGTACTTC
J: TRBJ2-1; size: NA; V: TRBV2; D: NA; CDR3: CASSEGVSSYNEQFF; DNA: TGTGCCAGCAGTGAAGGGGTCAGCTCCTACAATGAGCAGTTCTTC
J: TRBJ2-1; size: NA; V: TRBV13; D: NA; CDR3: CASSSRVATFYREQFF; DNA: TGTGCCAGCAGCTCAAGGGTAGCGACCTTTTACAGAGAGCAGTTCTTC
J: TRBJ2-7; size: once; V: TRBV2; D: NA; CDR3: CASSPLSAALVYEQYF; DNA: TGTGCCAGCAGTCCCCTCTCAGCAGCCCTAGTCTACGAGCAGTACTTC
J: TRBJ2-2; size: few; V: TRBV24-1; D: NA; CDR3: CATSAGYTGELFF; DNA: TGTGCCACCAGCGCGGGTTACACCGGGGAGCTGTTTTTT
J: TRBJ2-1; size: few; V: TRBV9; D: NA; CDR3: CASSVAGLAHEQFF; DNA: TGTGCCAGCAGCGTAGCTGGGCTAGCCCATGAGCAGTTCTTC
J: TRBJ2-1; size: few; V: TRBV5-1; D: TRBD1; CDR3: CASSLAGGTPSSYNEQFF; DNA: TGCGCCAGCAGCTTGGCAGGGGGCACCCCGAGTTCCTACAATGAGCAGTTCTTC
J: TRBJ2-5; size: NA; V: TRBV7-3; D: TRBD2; CDR3: CASSFRLAGSSGTQYF; DNA: TGCGCCAGCAGTTTTCGACTAGCGGGAAGTAGTGGGACCCAGTACTTC
J: TRBJ2-1; size: few; V: TRBV20-1; D: TRBD2; CDR3: CSARGLAGSPLNEQFF; DNA: TGCAGTGCTAGAGGGCTAGCGGGCTCCCCTTTGAATGAGCAGTTCTTC
J: TRBJ2-4; size: NA; V: TRBV12-3/TRBV12-4; D: NA; CDR3: CATTIPGANIQYF; DNA: TGTGCCACTACTATCCCAGGGGCGAACATTCAGTACTTC
J: TRBJ2-1; size: few; V: TRBV29-1; D: TRBD1; CDR3: CSVDRDRTLYNEQFF; DNA: TGCAGCGTTGACCGGGACAGGACCCTCTACAATGAGCAGTTCTTC
J: TRBJ2-1; size: NA; V: TRBV7-2; D: TRBD2; CDR3: CASSQAGGGYNEQFF; DNA: TGTGCCAGCAGCCAAGCGGGAGGGGGCTACAATGAGCAGTTCTTC
J: TRBJ2-7; size: NA; V: TRBV19; D: TRBD1; CDR3: CASSIRTGGSYEQYF; DNA: TGTGCCAGTAGTATTCGGACAGGGGGCTCCTACGAGCAGTACTTC
J: TRBJ2-5; size: few; V: TRBV5-1; D: TRBD2; CDR3: CASSLFSGSSEETQYF; DNA: TGCGCCAGCAGCTTGTTCAGCGGGAGTTCGGAAGAGACCCAGTACTTC